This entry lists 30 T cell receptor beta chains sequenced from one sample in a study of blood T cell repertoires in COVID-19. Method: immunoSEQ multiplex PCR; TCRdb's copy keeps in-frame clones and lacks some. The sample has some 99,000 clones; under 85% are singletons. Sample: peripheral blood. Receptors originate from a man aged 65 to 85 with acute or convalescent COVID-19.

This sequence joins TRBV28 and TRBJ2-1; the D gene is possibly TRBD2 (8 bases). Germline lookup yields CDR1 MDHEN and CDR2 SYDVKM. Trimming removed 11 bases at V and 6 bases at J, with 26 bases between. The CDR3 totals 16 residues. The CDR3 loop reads CAARGAGTREVNEQFF. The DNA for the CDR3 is TGTGCCGCCAGGGGGGCAGGGACTAGAGAGGTCAATGAGCAGTTCTTC.

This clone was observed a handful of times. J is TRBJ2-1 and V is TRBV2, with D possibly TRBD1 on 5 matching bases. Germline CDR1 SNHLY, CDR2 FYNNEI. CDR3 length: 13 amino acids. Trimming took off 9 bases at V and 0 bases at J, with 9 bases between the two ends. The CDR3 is CASTGLSYNEQFF. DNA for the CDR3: TGTGCCAGTACAGGCCTCTCCTACAATGAGCAGTTCTTC.

CDR3 amino acids: CASSRPVSRGPGYTF. As DNA, the CDR3 is TGTGCCAGTAGTAGGCCTGTATCCAGGGGACCTGGCTACACCTTC. The rearrangement joins TRBV19 to TRBJ1-2; D perhaps matches TRBD1 (6 bases). Per germline, CDR1 LNHDA and CDR2 SQIVND (reference sequence). Between the trimmed V and J ends, which lost 4 bases and 7 bases, there was a span of 19 bases. This CDR3 has 15 amino acids.

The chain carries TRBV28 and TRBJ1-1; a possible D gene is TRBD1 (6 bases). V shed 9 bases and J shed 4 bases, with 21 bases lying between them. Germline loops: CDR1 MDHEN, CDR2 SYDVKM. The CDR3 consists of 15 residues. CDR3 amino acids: CASLQGGASGTEAFF. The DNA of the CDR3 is TGTGCCAGTCTTCAAGGGGGGGCAAGTGGCACTGAAGCTTTCTTT.

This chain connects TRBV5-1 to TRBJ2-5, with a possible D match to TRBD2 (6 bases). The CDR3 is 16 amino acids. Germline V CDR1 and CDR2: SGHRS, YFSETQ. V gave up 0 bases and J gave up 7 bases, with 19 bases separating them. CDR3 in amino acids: CASSLVEGSGPTTQYF. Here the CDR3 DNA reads TGCGCCAGCAGCTTGGTGGAGGGATCCGGCCCGACGACCCAGTACTTC.

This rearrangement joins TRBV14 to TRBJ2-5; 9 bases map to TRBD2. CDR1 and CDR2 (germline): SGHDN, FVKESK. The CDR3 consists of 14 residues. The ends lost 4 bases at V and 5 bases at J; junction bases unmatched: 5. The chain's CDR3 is CASSRGRAGETQYF. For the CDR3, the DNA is TGTGCCAGCAGCCGCGGGAGGGCCGGGGAGACCCAGTACTTC.

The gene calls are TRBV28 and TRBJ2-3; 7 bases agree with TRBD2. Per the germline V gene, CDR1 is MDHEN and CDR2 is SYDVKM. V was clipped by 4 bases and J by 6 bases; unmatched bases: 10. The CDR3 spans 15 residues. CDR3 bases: TGTGCCAGCAGTTCGGCGGGAGTTCTGGTGGATACGCAGTATTTT. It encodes CASSSAGVLVDTQYF.

The CDR3: CASSYSYRSQQETQYF. CDR3 sequence (DNA): TGTGCCAGCAGTTACTCGTACAGGTCCCAACAAGAGACCCAGTACTTC. This sequence joins TRBV6-5 and TRBJ2-5; the D gene is possibly TRBD1 (5 bases). Trimming shortened V by 0 bases and J by 2 bases, and 13 bases separated the two germline ends. In germline, CDR1 is MNHEY, CDR2 SVGAGI. CDR3 length equals 16 residues.

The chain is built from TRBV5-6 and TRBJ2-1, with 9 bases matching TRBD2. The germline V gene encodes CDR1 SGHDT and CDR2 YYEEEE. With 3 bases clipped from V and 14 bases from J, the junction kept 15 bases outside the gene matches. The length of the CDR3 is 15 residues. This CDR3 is CASSSSGTSMWGEFF. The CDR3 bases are TGTGCCAGCAGCTCTTCCGGGACTAGCATGTGGGGGGAGTTCTTC.

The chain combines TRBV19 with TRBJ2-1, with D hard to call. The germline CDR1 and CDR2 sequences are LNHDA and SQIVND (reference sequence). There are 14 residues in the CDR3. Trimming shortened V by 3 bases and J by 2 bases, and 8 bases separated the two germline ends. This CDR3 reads CASSMHDTYNEQFF. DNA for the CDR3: TGTGCCAGTAGTATGCATGACACCTACAATGAGCAGTTCTTC.

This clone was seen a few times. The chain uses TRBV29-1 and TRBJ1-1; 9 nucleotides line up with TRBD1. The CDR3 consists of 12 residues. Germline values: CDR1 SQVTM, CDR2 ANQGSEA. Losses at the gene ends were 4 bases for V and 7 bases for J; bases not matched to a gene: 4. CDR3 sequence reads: CSVAGTGREAFF. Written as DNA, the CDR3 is TGCAGCGTTGCTGGGACAGGGCGTGAAGCTTTCTTT.

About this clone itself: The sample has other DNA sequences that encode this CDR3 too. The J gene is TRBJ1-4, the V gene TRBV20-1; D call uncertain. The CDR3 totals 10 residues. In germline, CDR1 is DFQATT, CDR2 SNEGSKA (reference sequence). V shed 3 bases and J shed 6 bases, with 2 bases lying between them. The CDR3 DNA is TGCAGTGCTAGCGATGAAAAACTGTTTTTT. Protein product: CSASDEKLFF.

The CDR3 coding sequence is TGTGCCAGTAGTATAGATAGGGGCAGGGGTAATGAAAAACTGTTTTTT. It specifies CASSIDRGRGNEKLFF. The J gene is TRBJ1-4, the V gene TRBV19, with D possibly matching TRBD1 (6 bases). CDR1 and CDR2 (germline): LNHDA, SQIVND (reference sequence). The length of the CDR3 is 16 residues. V was clipped by 0 bases and J by 4 bases, with 12 bases between them.

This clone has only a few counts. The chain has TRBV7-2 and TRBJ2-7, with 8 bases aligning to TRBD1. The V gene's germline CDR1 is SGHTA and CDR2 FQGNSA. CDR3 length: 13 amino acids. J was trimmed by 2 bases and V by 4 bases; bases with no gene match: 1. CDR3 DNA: TGTGCCAGCAGCTCACAGGGGGCCTACGAGCAGTACTTC. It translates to CASSSQGAYEQYF.

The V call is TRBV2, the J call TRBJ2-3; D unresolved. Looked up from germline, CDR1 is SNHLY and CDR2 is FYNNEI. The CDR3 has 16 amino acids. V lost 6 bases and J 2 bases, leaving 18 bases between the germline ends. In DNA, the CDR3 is TGTGCCAGCAGCCCACTAACTTCAGTCGCCACAGATACGCAGTATTTT. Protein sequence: CASSPLTSVATDTQYF.

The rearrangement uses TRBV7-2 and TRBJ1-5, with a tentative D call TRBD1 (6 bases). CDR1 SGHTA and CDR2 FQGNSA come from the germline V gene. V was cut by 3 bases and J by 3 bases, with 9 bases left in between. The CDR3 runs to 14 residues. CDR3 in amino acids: CASSFDRYNQPQHF. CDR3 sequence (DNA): TGTGCCAGCAGCTTTGACAGGTACAATCAGCCCCAGCATTTT.

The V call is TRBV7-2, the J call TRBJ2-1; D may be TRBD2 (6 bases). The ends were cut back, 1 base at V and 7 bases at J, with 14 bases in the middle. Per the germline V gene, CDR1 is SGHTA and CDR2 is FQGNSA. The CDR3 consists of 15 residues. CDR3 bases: TGTGCCAGCAGCTTAGTCGTCGGGACTCGGAATGAGCAGTTCTTC. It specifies CASSLVVGTRNEQFF.

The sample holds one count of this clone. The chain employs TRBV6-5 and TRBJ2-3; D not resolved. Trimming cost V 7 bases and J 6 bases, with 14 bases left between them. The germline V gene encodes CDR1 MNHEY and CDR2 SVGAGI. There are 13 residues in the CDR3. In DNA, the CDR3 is TGTGCCAGCACCAACGATCGAGGTGATACGCAGTATTTT. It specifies CASTNDRGDTQYF.

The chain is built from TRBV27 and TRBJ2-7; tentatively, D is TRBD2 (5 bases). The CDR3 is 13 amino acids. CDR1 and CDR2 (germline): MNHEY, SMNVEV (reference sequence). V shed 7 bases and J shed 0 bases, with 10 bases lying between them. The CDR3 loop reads CASKDGVSYEQYF. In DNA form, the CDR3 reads TGTGCCAGCAAGGACGGGGTCTCCTACGAGCAGTACTTC.

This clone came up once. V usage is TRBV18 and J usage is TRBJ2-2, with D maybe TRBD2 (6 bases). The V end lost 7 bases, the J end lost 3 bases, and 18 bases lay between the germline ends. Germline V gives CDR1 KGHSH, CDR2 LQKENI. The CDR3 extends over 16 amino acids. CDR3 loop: CASCTTSGVYTGELFF. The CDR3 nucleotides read TGTGCCAGCTGCACCACGTCGGGGGTGTACACCGGGGAGCTGTTTTTT.

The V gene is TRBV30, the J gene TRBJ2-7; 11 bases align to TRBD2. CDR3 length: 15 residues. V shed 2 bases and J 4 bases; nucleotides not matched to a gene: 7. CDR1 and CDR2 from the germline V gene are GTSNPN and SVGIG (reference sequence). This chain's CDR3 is CAWSLLAGGPYEQYF. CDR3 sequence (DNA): TGTGCCTGGAGTCTTTTAGCGGGAGGGCCGTACGAGCAGTACTTC.

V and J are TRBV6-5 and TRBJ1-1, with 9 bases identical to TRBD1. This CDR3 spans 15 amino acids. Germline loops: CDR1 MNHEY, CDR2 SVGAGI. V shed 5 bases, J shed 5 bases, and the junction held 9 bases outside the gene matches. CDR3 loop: CASSTPQGASTEAFF. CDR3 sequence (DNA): TGTGCCAGCAGTACTCCACAGGGGGCGAGTACTGAAGCTTTCTTT.

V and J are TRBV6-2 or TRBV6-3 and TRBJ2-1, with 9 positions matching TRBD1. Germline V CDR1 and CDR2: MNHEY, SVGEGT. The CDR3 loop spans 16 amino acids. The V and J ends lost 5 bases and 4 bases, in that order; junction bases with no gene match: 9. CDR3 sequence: CASSLDGTGTYNEQFF. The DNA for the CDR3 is TGTGCCAGCAGTCTGGACGGGACAGGGACTTACAATGAGCAGTTCTTC.

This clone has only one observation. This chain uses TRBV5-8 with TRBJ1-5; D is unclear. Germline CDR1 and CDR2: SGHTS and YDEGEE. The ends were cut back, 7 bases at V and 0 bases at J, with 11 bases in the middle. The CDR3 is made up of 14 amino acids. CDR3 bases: TGTGCCAGCTATCAGGATTTTAGCAATCAGCCCCAGCATTTT. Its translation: CASYQDFSNQPQHF.

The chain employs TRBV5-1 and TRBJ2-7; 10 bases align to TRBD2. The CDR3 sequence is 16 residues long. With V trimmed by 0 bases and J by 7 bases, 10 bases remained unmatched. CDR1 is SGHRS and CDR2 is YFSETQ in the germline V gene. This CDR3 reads CASSLDPSGSSGEQYF. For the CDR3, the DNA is TGCGCCAGCAGCTTGGACCCTAGCGGGAGTTCTGGAGAGCAGTACTTC.

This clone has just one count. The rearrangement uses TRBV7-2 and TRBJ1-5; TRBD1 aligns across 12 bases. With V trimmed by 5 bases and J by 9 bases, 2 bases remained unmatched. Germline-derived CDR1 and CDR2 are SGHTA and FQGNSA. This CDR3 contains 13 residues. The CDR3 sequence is CASSGDRGRPQHF. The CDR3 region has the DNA TGTGCCAGCAGCGGGGACAGGGGGCGGCCCCAGCATTTT. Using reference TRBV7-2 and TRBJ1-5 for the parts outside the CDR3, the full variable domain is GAGVSQSPSNKVTEKGKDVELRCDPISGHTALYWYRQSLGQGLEFLIYFQGNSAPDKSGLPSDRFSAERTGGSVSTLTIQRTQQEDSAVYLCASSGDRGRPQHFGDGTRLSIL.

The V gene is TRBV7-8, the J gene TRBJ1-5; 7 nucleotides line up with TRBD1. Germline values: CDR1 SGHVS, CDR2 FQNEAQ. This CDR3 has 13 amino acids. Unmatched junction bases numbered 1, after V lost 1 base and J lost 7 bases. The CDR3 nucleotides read TGTGCCAGCAGCTTAGACAGGGGACAGCCCCAGCATTTT. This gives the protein CASSLDRGQPQHF. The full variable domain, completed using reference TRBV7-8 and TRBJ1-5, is GAGVSQSPRYKVAKRGQDVALRCDPISGHVSLFWYQQALGQGPEFLTYFQNEAQLDKSGLPSDRFFAERPEGSVSTLKIQRTQQEDSAVYLCASSLDRGQPQHFGDGTRLSIL.

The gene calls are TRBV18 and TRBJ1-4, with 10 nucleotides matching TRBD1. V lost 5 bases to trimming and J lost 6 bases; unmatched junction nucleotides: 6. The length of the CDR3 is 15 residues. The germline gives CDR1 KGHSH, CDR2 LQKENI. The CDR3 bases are TGTGCCAGCTCATCGACGACAGGGGGCGATGAAAAACTGTTTTTT. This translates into CASSSTTGGDEKLFF.

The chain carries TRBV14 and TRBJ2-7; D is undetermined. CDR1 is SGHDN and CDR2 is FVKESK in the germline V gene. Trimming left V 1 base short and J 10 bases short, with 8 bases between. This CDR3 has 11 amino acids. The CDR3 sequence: CASSQGSGQYF. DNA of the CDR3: TGTGCCAGCAGCCAAGGGTCAGGTCAGTACTTC.

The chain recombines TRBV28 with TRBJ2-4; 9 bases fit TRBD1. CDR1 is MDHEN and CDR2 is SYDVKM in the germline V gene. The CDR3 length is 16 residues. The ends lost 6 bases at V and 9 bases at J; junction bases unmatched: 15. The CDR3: CASSFDRGVVGSIQYF. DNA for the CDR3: TGTGCCAGCAGCTTTGACAGGGGGGTAGTCGGGAGCATTCAGTACTTC.